These 6 T cell receptor beta chains originate from one sample sequenced in a study of vaccination and CD4 T cells after COVID-19. An Oncomine TCR Beta short-read assay was used to sequence the DNA from cultured CD4+ T cells. TCRdb re-called the PCR reads through MiXCR, storing one row per CDR3 protein. Here the sample spans about 15,000 distinct CDR3 sequences, around four fifths being singletons. For these receptors, no antigen is known. Treatment meaning: approximately nine-day PBMC culture with coronavirus spike peptide pools or control peptides (ViraFEST assay). Sequenced input: CD4+ T cells from blood, cultured in vitro. These receptors came from a human donor who had recovered from COVID-19.

This rearrangement joins TRBV29-1 to TRBJ2-7, with D possibly matching TRBD2 (5 bases). Trimming took 1 base from V and 6 from J, leaving 10 bases between them. From germline, CDR1 is SQVTM and CDR2 ANQGSEA. CDR3 length equals 12 residues. The CDR3 nucleotides are TGCAGCGTTGAAGGGCAGGCGGGCGAGCAGTACTTC. Translation gives CSVEGQAGEQYF.

This chain links TRBV7-9 with TRBJ1-1; tentative D call: TRBD1 (5 bases). Germline V gives CDR1 SEHNR, CDR2 FQNEAQ (reference sequence). CDR3 size: 14 residues. V was shortened by 4 bases and J by 1 base, with 10 bases between the two germline ends. In DNA, the CDR3 is TGTGCCAGCAGCTACAGGACCTCGAACACTGAAGCTTTCTTT. It codes for CASSYRTSNTEAFF. Full variable domain (outside the CDR3, taken from reference TRBV7-9 and TRBJ1-1): DTGVSQNPRHKITKRGQNVTFRCDPISEHNRLYWYRQTLGQGPEFLTYFQNEAQLEKSRLLSDRFSAERPKGSFSTLEIQRTEQGDSAMYLCASSYRTSNTEAFFGQGTRLTVV.

The rearrangement joins TRBV27 to TRBJ1-5; D possibly corresponds to TRBD1 (6 bases). Germline values: CDR1 MNHEY, CDR2 SMNVEV (reference sequence). V lost 2 bases and J lost 7, with 15 bases in between. The CDR3 loop spans 15 amino acids. CDR3 in amino acids: CASSLGGRSRQPQHF. The CDR3, as DNA: TGTGCCAGCAGTTTAGGGGGGCGTTCGCGGCAGCCCCAGCATTTT.

In this sample, this clonotype turned up once. The CDR3 spells CASSTQQGWTEAFF. The CDR3 DNA follows: TGTGCCAGCAGTACGCAACAGGGGTGGACTGAAGCTTTCTTT. The rearrangement links TRBV6-2 or TRBV6-3 to TRBJ1-1; 7 nucleotides match TRBD1. Trimming at V came to 5 bases and at J to 5 bases, leaving 8 bases not matched to a gene. Germline V lookup: CDR1 MNHEY, CDR2 SVGEGT. The CDR3 spans 14 residues.

The J gene is TRBJ1-5, the V gene TRBV6-1, with 8 bases fitting TRBD1. Unmatched junction bases numbered 5, after V lost 5 bases and J lost 2 bases. The CDR3 length is 15 residues. Germline V gene lookup returns CDR1 MNHNS and CDR2 SASEGT. The DNA of the CDR3 is TGTGCCAGCAGTCAACAGGGGGACGGCAATCAGCCCCAGCATTTT. This sequence encodes CASSQQGDGNQPQHF.

This clonotype was found a few times. The J gene is TRBJ1-5, the V gene TRBV19; no clear D. Per the germline V gene, CDR1 is LNHDA and CDR2 is SQIVND (reference sequence). CDR3 length: 15 residues. Trimming left V 7 bases short and J 2 bases short, with 15 bases between. The CDR3 DNA follows: TGTGCCAGTATCGGTCCCCACCCGGGCAATCAGCCCCAGCATTTT. This encodes CASIGPHPGNQPQHF.